Sequencing of this TCR beta chain was carried out in a study of cytomegalovirus exposure and HLA in healthy donors. Study-wide background: Early release data held around 80 million unique TCRs from HLA-typed donors. Among a few hundred genotyped donors, 65% to 90% fell in the Caucasian-associated ancestry cluster. Study conclusions and caveats: Later work associated approximately 17,000 TCR beta sequences with HLA alleles at 0.05 false discovery rate. The study recorded over 150 TCR beta chains that were cytomegalovirus-associated.

Both 60 Vbeta primers and 13 Jbeta primers went into the PCR. Assay used: immunoSEQ multiplex PCR; TCRdb lists only in-frame clones, some missing. This sample has around 130,000 clones, with around 71% found just once. As to this clone: The antigen remains undetermined.

V was shortened by 2 bases and J by 6 bases, with 13 bases between the two germline ends. Germline V gives CDR1 LNHNV, CDR2 YYDKDF (reference sequence). The CDR3 contains 15 residues. The V call is TRBV15, the J call TRBJ2-2, with D possibly matching TRBD1 (6 bases). Sequenced sample: PBMCs. The receptor's source is a woman in her sixties in good health and CMV-seropositive. CDR3 DNA sequence: TGTGCCACCAGCAGAATACCCACAGGGCCCGGGGAGCTGTTTTTT. It codes for CATSRIPTGPGELFF.